This is a list of T cell receptor beta chains from one sample in a study of blood T cell repertoires in COVID-19. The table came from immunoSEQ multiplex PCR; TCRdb's copy has only in-frame clones and leaves some out. The sample lists 250,000 or so clones; less than 95% were seen once. Sequencing input: PBMCs or T cells enriched from blood (not recorded which). The receptors shown here come from a man aged 40-49 years who had been exposed to COVID-19. The CDR3 runs from the conserved cysteine through the conserved F or W. A D gene is named only where the DNA matches it firmly. Expanded clones are given a class, and other clones once, few, many or no size at all.

V,D,J,size,DNA,CDR3
TRBV10-2,TRBD1,TRBJ2-1,NA,TGCGCCAGCAGTGCAGGACAGGGCTACAATGAGCAGTTCTTC,CASSAGQGYNEQFF
TRBV19,TRBD1,TRBJ1-5,NA,TGTGCCAGTAGTACCCTCCCCGACAGGGCTCAGCCCCAGCATTTT,CASSTLPDRAQPQHF
TRBV6-2/TRBV6-3,NA,TRBJ2-7,NA,TGTGCCAGCAGTTACGGCCCGGGGCAGTACTTC,CASSYGPGQYF
TRBV15,TRBD2,TRBJ2-1,NA,TGTGCCACCAGCAACGGACTAGCGGAATACAATGAGCAGTTCTTC,CATSNGLAEYNEQFF
TRBV28,TRBD2,TRBJ2-7,NA,TGTGCCAGCAGTTCAAACGCCGGGACTAGCGGGAGCCGCGACGAGCAGTACTTC,CASSSNAGTSGSRDEQYF
TRBV6-2/TRBV6-3,NA,TRBJ2-7,NA,TGTGCCAGCAGCCACAGCCGCGAGCAGTACTTC,CASSHSREQYF
TRBV29-1,NA,TRBJ1-2,NA,TGCAGCGTTGGGGGCGGTATAGGCTACACCTTC,CSVGGGIGYTF
TRBV4-3,TRBD2,TRBJ2-1,NA,TGCGCCAGCAGCGTCCCGGGACTAGCGGGAGAAATTGATGAGCAGTTCTTC,CASSVPGLAGEIDEQFF
TRBV27,NA,TRBJ2-7,once,TGTGCCAGCAGCTTCGTAGAGGGCGGGATTTTCGAGCAGTACTTC,CASSFVEGGIFEQYF
TRBV4-1,TRBD1,TRBJ2-2,NA,TGCGCCAGCGGACCCGGGACAGAGAACACCGGGGAGCTGTTTTTT,CASGPGTENTGELFF
TRBV6-2/TRBV6-3,NA,TRBJ2-7,few,TGTGCCAGCAGTTACCTTCGGACCGGGGACGAGCAGTACTTC,CASSYLRTGDEQYF
TRBV6-5,NA,TRBJ2-7,NA,TGTGCCAGCAGATACGGGCGGGTAGGCTCCTACGAGCAGTACTTC,CASRYGRVGSYEQYF
TRBV7-3,NA,TRBJ1-2,NA,TGTGCCAGCAGCTCGGCTCGAGCGCGAGGCTATGGCTACACCTTC,CASSSARARGYGYTF
TRBV9,NA,TRBJ2-3,NA,TGTGCCAGCAGCGTAGAGCCCGGGAAGGGAGATACGCAGTATTTT,CASSVEPGKGDTQYF
TRBV6-5,TRBD2,TRBJ2-1,NA,TGTGCCAGCAGTCGACTAGCGGGAGTAAATGAGCAGTTCTTC,CASSRLAGVNEQFF
TRBV5-1,NA,TRBJ1-1,NA,TGCGCCAGCAGCTTGGCCGGGGATATGAACACTGAAGCTTTCTTT,CASSLAGDMNTEAFF
TRBV29-1,TRBD2,TRBJ2-1,NA,TGCAGCGTTGTGGGACTAGCGGGAGCTGATCGGGAGCAGTTCTTC,CSVVGLAGADREQFF
TRBV11-2,TRBD2,TRBJ2-1,NA,TGTGCCAGCAGCCTAACTAGCGGACCTTACAATGAGCAGTTCTTC,CASSLTSGPYNEQFF
TRBV5-5,NA,TRBJ1-3,NA,TGTGCCAGCAGCTTCGACGACAACTCTGGAAACACCATATATTTT,CASSFDDNSGNTIYF
TRBV28,TRBD1,TRBJ1-6,NA,TGTGCCAGCAGTGGGGGGGCTGGACAGGGAAATTCACCCCTCCACTTT,CASSGGAGQGNSPLHF
TRBV19,TRBD1,TRBJ1-2,NA,TGTGCCAGTTCGGGGACAGGGGTTTCTCCTTATGGCTACACCTTC,CASSGTGVSPYGYTF
TRBV11-2,NA,TRBJ2-1,NA,TGTGCCAGCAGCTTATCTCTAGCGCCCAGCTCCTACAATGAGCAGTTCTTC,CASSLSLAPSSYNEQFF
TRBV3-1/TRBV3-2,TRBD1,TRBJ1-1,NA,TGTGCCAGCAGCCCACTCCAGACAGGGGGTGACACTGAAGCTTTCTTT,CASSPLQTGGDTEAFF
TRBV19,NA,TRBJ1-2,NA,TGTGCCAGTAGTCCCGGGACACCTTACTATGGCTACACCTTC,CASSPGTPYYGYTF
TRBV18,NA,TRBJ2-2,NA,TGTGCCAGCTCACCACCAGGGGCCACCGGGGAGCTGTTTTTT,CASSPPGATGELFF
TRBV4-1,NA,TRBJ1-1,NA,TGCGCCAGCAGCCAACGGGGGGGAGAAAACACTGAAGCTTTCTTT,CASSQRGGENTEAFF
TRBV13,NA,TRBJ1-4,once,TGTGCCAGCAGCCCCCCGGGCGGGGACGGAAATGAAAAACTGTTTTTT,CASSPPGGDGNEKLFF
TRBV6-4,TRBD2,TRBJ2-2,once,TGTGCCAGCAGTGAGGGCTATGGGACTAGCGGAACCTCCTACACCGGGGAGCTGTTTTTT,CASSEGYGTSGTSYTGELFF
TRBV11-3,NA,TRBJ1-4,once,TGTGCCAGCAGCTTAGATAGAAGGGGCGCGACTGAAAAACTGTTTTTT,CASSLDRRGATEKLFF
TRBV4-1,NA,TRBJ2-7,NA,TGCGCCAGCAGCCAACACTTAGACAGGACCTACGAGCAGTACTTC,CASSQHLDRTYEQYF
TRBV7-8,NA,TRBJ2-1,NA,TGTGCCAGCAGCTTAGTATTCAGGGGAGCGTCCAATGAGCAGTTCTTC,CASSLVFRGASNEQFF
TRBV14,NA,TRBJ2-7,NA,TGTGCCAGCAGCCCGACTACTAGGATCTACGAGCAGTACTTC,CASSPTTRIYEQYF
TRBV11-3,NA,TRBJ1-1,once,TGTGCCAGCCCCCGGGGGAGCCTAACTGAAGCTTTCTTT,CASPRGSLTEAFF
TRBV28,TRBD1,TRBJ1-2,NA,TGTGCCAGCAGTTTAAGGGACAGCGGAAACTATGGCTACACCTTC,CASSLRDSGNYGYTF